A selection of T cell receptor beta chains follows, all from one sample in a study of graft-versus-host responses after intestinal transplantation. Repertoires were generated with immunoSEQ multiplex PCR, while TCRdb's copy carries only in-frame clones and drops some. Of tens of thousands of clones detected, 90% to 95% appear once; the ten largest clones hold approximately 0.1%. Their cognate antigens are unknown. Sample: unstimulated CD4+ T cells sorted from spleen or lymph node cells, taken before intestinal transplant. These receptors were obtained from a human donor who received an intestinal transplant. Each CDR3 is given with its conserved first and last residue. Each record gives: CDR3 length, D gene, V gene, clone size, J gene, CDR3 protein, CDR3 DNA. The D gene is left open where the match is weak. The size of a clone is reported for some rows only, either as once, few or many, or as a class for expanded clones.

14	-	TRBV27	-	TRBJ2-1	CASRGQRFYNEQFF	TGTGCCAGCAGGGGACAAAGGTTCTACAATGAGCAGTTCTTC
16	-	TRBV19	-	TRBJ1-6	CASVRFDGGYHSPLHF	TGTGCCAGTGTCCGGTTCGACGGGGGTTATCATTCACCCCTCCACTTT
14	TRBD1	TRBV11-3	-	TRBJ1-2	CASSLDREGAGYTF	TGTGCCAGCAGCTTAGATCGAGAGGGGGCTGGCTACACCTTC
15	TRBD1	TRBV4-1	-	TRBJ1-2	CASSRLGQGAGGYTF	TGCGCCAGCAGCCGCCTGGGACAGGGTGCAGGCGGCTACACCTTC
16	TRBD1	TRBV18	-	TRBJ1-2	CASSLASGTVHYGYTF	TGTGCCAGCTCACTAGCTTCCGGGACAGTACACTATGGCTACACCTTC
16	TRBD1	TRBV9	-	TRBJ2-5	CASSVTGGFSEETQYF	TGTGCCAGCAGCGTAACAGGGGGGTTTAGCGAAGAGACCCAGTACTTC
14	-	TRBV10-2	-	TRBJ2-7	CATTVGGLPYEQYF	TGCGCCACCACCGTGGGGGGGCTCCCCTACGAGCAGTACTTC
16	TRBD1	TRBV6-1	-	TRBJ1-2	CASSEPRQGAHYGYTF	TGTGCCAGCAGTGAACCCAGACAGGGGGCGCACTATGGCTACACCTTC
13	TRBD1	TRBV7-9	-	TRBJ1-2	CASGGGDGYGYTF	TGTGCCAGCGGAGGGGGCGACGGCTATGGCTACACCTTC
13	TRBD1	TRBV10-3	once	TRBJ2-1	CAISVQGWNEQFF	TGTGCCATCAGTGTACAGGGGTGGAATGAGCAGTTCTTC
13	-	TRBV5-8	-	TRBJ2-7	CASSTPPGGSSYF	TGTGCCAGCAGCACTCCGCCAGGGGGGTCTTCATACTTC
15	-	TRBV18	-	TRBJ1-3	CASSPRVTAGNTIYF	TGTGCCAGCTCACCACGGGTGACAGCTGGAAACACCATATATTTT
16	TRBD1	TRBV6-5	-	TRBJ2-7	CASSYSGGTGSYEQYF	TGTGCCAGCAGTTACTCAGGAGGGACAGGGTCCTACGAGCAGTACTTC
13	-	TRBV7-2	-	TRBJ2-5	CASSGRGGETQYF	TGTGCCAGCAGCGGTAGGGGGGGGGAGACCCAGTACTTC
13	-	TRBV6-5	-	TRBJ2-1	CASRRLQGNEQFF	TGTGCCAGCAGACGACTACAGGGAAATGAGCAGTTCTTC
14	-	TRBV30	-	TRBJ2-3	CAWMGGLSTDTQYF	TGTGCCTGGATGGGGGGGCTGAGCACAGATACGCAGTATTTT
15	TRBD1	TRBV4-3	-	TRBJ1-5	CASSQDRDRDQPQHF	TGCGCCAGCAGCCAAGACCGGGACAGGGATCAGCCCCAGCATTTT
14	-	TRBV25-1	-	TRBJ2-1	CASSEFATFNEQFF	TGTGCCAGCAGTGAATTCGCGACATTCAATGAGCAGTTCTTC
14	TRBD1	TRBV7-9	few	TRBJ1-4	CASSPGTGEEKLFF	TGTGCCAGCAGCCCGGGGACAGGGGAGGAAAAACTGTTTTTT
13	TRBD1	TRBV5-1	-	TRBJ1-1	CASRRGPGTEAFF	TGCGCCAGCAGGAGGGGGCCTGGCACTGAAGCTTTCTTT
13	TRBD1	TRBV11-2	-	TRBJ2-7	CASSSTGSYEQYF	TGTGCCAGCAGCTCGACAGGGTCCTACGAGCAGTACTTC
14	TRBD1	TRBV6-6	-	TRBJ1-5	CASSGQGANQPQHF	TGTGCCAGCAGTGGTCAGGGGGCAAATCAGCCCCAGCATTTT
13	-	TRBV30	-	TRBJ2-5	CAWSSGVLETQYF	TGTGCCTGGAGCTCGGGGGTACTAGAGACCCAGTACTTC
12	-	TRBV11-2	-	TRBJ2-7	CASSLGQSEQYF	TGTGCCAGCAGCTTAGGACAGTCCGAGCAGTACTTC
15	TRBD1	TRBV12-5	-	TRBJ1-2	CASGFLLTGGDGYTF	TGTGCTAGTGGTTTCCTCTTGACAGGGGGAGATGGCTACACCTTC
14	TRBD1	TRBV29-1	once	TRBJ2-3	CSVGGTGSADTQYF	TGCAGCGTTGGGGGGACAGGGTCCGCAGATACGCAGTATTTT
15	-	TRBV11-2	-	TRBJ1-6	CASSLEWGEGSPLHF	TGTGCCAGCAGCTTAGAGTGGGGGGAGGGATCACCCCTCCACTTT
14	-	TRBV4-1	-	TRBJ2-2	CASSRLTDTGELFF	TGCGCCAGCAGCCGGCTAACAGATACCGGGGAGCTGTTTTTT
14	-	TRBV5-8	-	TRBJ2-7	CASSLGRDGYEQYF	TGTGCCAGCAGCTTGGGGAGGGACGGCTACGAGCAGTACTTC
18	TRBD1	TRBV30	-	TRBJ1-5	CAWSGGQGKGNSNQPQHF	TGTGCCTGGAGTGGGGGACAGGGAAAAGGTAATAGCAATCAGCCCCAGCATTTT
13	-	TRBV2	-	TRBJ2-3	CASGQGQGDTQYF	TGTGCCAGCGGTCAGGGGCAGGGAGATACGCAGTATTTT
13	-	TRBV2	-	TRBJ2-7	CASSEARAGEQYF	TGTGCCAGCAGTGAAGCCAGGGCAGGCGAGCAGTACTTC
14	-	TRBV6-1	-	TRBJ2-7	CASRMTAFTYEQYF	TGTGCCAGCAGGATGACAGCTTTCACCTACGAGCAGTACTTC
15	-	TRBV5-5	-	TRBJ1-2	CASSWAPTENYGYTF	TGTGCCAGCAGCTGGGCCCCGACAGAAAACTATGGCTACACCTTC
18	TRBD1	TRBV15	once	TRBJ2-3	CATSRDSPGTGGPDTQYF	TGTGCCACCAGCAGAGATTCCCCCGGGACAGGGGGACCAGATACGCAGTATTTT
12	-	TRBV29-1	-	TRBJ2-2	CSAQGFSGELFF	TGCAGCGCTCAGGGGTTCTCCGGGGAGCTGTTTTTT
14	-	TRBV7-2	-	TRBJ2-1	CASSSPGIYNEQFF	TGTGCCAGCAGCTCACCAGGTATCTACAATGAGCAGTTCTTC
13	-	TRBV5-8	-	TRBJ1-1	CASSFDRNTEAFF	TGTGCCAGCAGCTTCGACAGGAACACTGAAGCTTTCTTT
14	TRBD1	TRBV7-9	-	TRBJ2-7	CASSWDSSSYEQYF	TGTGCCAGCAGCTGGGACAGCAGCTCCTACGAGCAGTACTTC
15	TRBD2	TRBV2	-	TRBJ2-7	CASREGLREGTRQYF	TGTGCCAGCAGGGAGGGTCTGAGGGAGGGTACGAGGCAGTACTTC
18	TRBD1	TRBV18	-	TRBJ1-5	CASSPETGGILSNQPQHF	TGTGCCAGCTCACCAGAGACAGGGGGTATCTTGAGCAATCAGCCCCAGCATTTT
16	TRBD1	TRBV6-4	once	TRBJ1-5	CASSDSGTDSNQPQHF	TGTGCCAGCAGTGACTCCGGGACAGATAGCAATCAGCCCCAGCATTTT
15	TRBD1	TRBV7-9	-	TRBJ2-7	CASSSWTGSSYEQYF	TGTGCCAGCAGTTCTTGGACAGGGAGCTCCTACGAGCAGTACTTC
19	TRBD2	TRBV7-2	-	TRBJ2-3	CASSPRAPISGRDTDTQYF	TGTGCCAGCAGCCCTCGGGCACCCATTAGCGGGAGAGACACAGATACGCAGTATTTT
12	-	TRBV29-1	-	TRBJ1-1	CSVGGGNTEAFF	TGCAGCGTTGGGGGAGGGAACACTGAAGCTTTCTTT
14	-	TRBV10-3	-	TRBJ2-1	CAISESRTPNEQFF	TGTGCCATCAGTGAGTCGAGGACTCCGAATGAGCAGTTCTTC
13	TRBD1	TRBV6-1	-	TRBJ1-3	CASSFTGENTIYF	TGTGCCAGCAGCTTTACAGGGGAGAACACCATATATTTT
15	TRBD2	TRBV30	-	TRBJ2-7	CAWSIAGGTLYEQYF	TGTGCCTGGAGTATAGCGGGGGGAACCCTCTACGAGCAGTACTTC
15	-	TRBV4-3	-	TRBJ1-5	CASSPGRGPNQPQHF	TGCGCCAGCAGCCCTGGGCGGGGTCCTAATCAGCCCCAGCATTTT
14	-	TRBV9	-	TRBJ2-1	CASSAFGGYNEQFF	TGTGCCAGCAGCGCCTTTGGCGGATACAATGAGCAGTTCTTC
16	-	TRBV11-3	once	TRBJ1-3	CASSLVVQASGNTIYF	TGTGCCAGCAGCTTAGTAGTACAGGCCTCTGGAAACACCATATATTTT
15	-	TRBV9	-	TRBJ2-6	CASSVGGAGANVLTF	TGTGCCAGCAGCGTAGGGGGAGCTGGGGCCAACGTCCTGACTTTC
14	-	TRBV2	-	TRBJ1-2	CASSEGRGFSGYTF	TGTGCCAGCAGTGAGGGCAGGGGTTTTAGTGGCTACACCTTC
15	TRBD1	TRBV7-9	-	TRBJ1-4	CASSERTGEGEKLFF	TGTGCCAGCAGCGAACGGACAGGGGAGGGGGAAAAACTGTTTTTT
13	TRBD1	TRBV7-2	-	TRBJ2-3	CASRTGGGDTQYF	TGTGCCAGCAGGACAGGGGGGGGAGATACGCAGTATTTT